This T cell receptor beta chain was identified in a study of OX40 agonist ivuxolimab in advanced cancers. Study details: Dose-escalation patients were diagnosed with hepatocellular carcinoma, melanoma, renal cell cancer or head and neck cancer.

Patients were ineligible given autoimmune disease history or systemic immunosuppression. At baseline, cycle 4 day 1, and cycle 7 day 1, blood was sampled. The CDR3 sequence is 18 residues long. With 5 bases removed from V and 2 bases from J, the gap between germline ends came to 23 bases. CDR1 and CDR2 (germline): SGHTA, FQGTGA. Profiled with immunoSEQ multiplex PCR; TCRdb holds only in-frame clones, not every one. The sample lists about 31,000 clones, 82% occurring once. Points on this clone: Its specificity is not known.

Notes on the study in general: On average, CD8+ T cells had more expanded clones than CD4+.

The receptor's source is an adult with an advanced solid tumor such as melanoma, head and neck, liver or kidney cancer. The material sequenced was CD4+ or CD8+ T cells sorted from blood, taken in a trial of the OX40 agonist ivuxolimab. The chain carries TRBV7-3 and TRBJ2-3; weak D call: TRBD1 (7 bases). In DNA, the CDR3 is TGTGCCAGCAGCCCCAGACTAGGGGGGACAGACAACACAGATACGCAGTATTTT. Translating gives CASSPRLGGTDNTDTQYF. The variable domain in full, completed from reference TRBV7-3 and TRBJ2-3, reads GAGVSQTPSNKVTEKGKYVELRCDPISGHTALYWYRQSLGQGPEFLIYFQGTGAADDSGLPNDRFFAVRPEGSVSTLKIQRTERGDSAVYLCASSPRLGGTDNTDTQYFGPGTRLTVL.